Listed below are T cell receptor beta chains from one sample, sequenced in a study of T cell responses to AZD1222 COVID-19 vaccine. Here immunoSEQ multiplex PCR was the method, and the copy in TCRdb shows in-frame clones only, minus some. The data show around 260,000 clones, approximately 93% seen once. The specimen was peripheral blood, collected on day 0 of AZD1222 vaccination. The receptors derive from an adult in good health. Each CDR3 is given with its conserved first and last residue. Each record gives: D gene, J gene, V gene, CDR3 protein, CDR3 DNA. A D gene is named only where the DNA matches it firmly.

- | TRBJ1-3 | TRBV7-8 | CASSLVGGSGNTIYF | TGTGCCAGCAGCTTAGTCGGCGGCTCTGGAAACACCATATATTTT
- | TRBJ2-2 | TRBV5-1 | CASSTGDTGELFF | TGCGCCAGCAGCACGGGGGACACCGGGGAGCTGTTTTTT
- | TRBJ2-2 | TRBV19 | CASQPSAGELFF | TGTGCCAGCCAGCCCAGCGCCGGGGAGCTGTTTTTT
TRBD1 | TRBJ2-7 | TRBV4-3 | CASRLGTGAYEQYF | TGCGCCAGCAGACTCGGGACAGGGGCATACGAGCAGTACTTC
TRBD1 | TRBJ1-5 | TRBV24-1 | CATSADGQGGLGGNQPQHF | TGTGCCACCAGTGCCGACGGACAGGGCGGACTGGGTGGCAATCAGCCCCAGCATTTT
TRBD1 | TRBJ2-7 | TRBV27 | CASSPDRGITNEQYF | TGTGCCAGCAGCCCCGACAGGGGAATAACGAACGAGCAGTACTTC
- | TRBJ2-1 | TRBV7-3 | CASSLTLGEQFF | TGTGCCAGCAGCTTAACACTGGGGGAGCAGTTCTTC
- | TRBJ2-3 | TRBV24-1 | CATSDAGRTDTQYF | TGTGCCACCAGTGACGCGGGGCGCACAGATACGCAGTATTTT
- | TRBJ1-6 | TRBV27 | CASRSHRTVYNSPLHF | TGTGCCAGCAGGTCTCACCGGACAGTCTATAATTCACCCCTCCACTTT
- | TRBJ1-1 | TRBV19 | CASSIEEGMNTEAFF | TGTGCCAGTAGTATTGAGGAGGGTATGAACACTGAAGCTTTCTTT
- | TRBJ1-5 | TRBV2 | CASSEARGTNQPQHF | TGTGCCAGCAGTGAAGCGAGAGGGACGAATCAGCCCCAGCATTTT
- | TRBJ1-6 | TRBV18 | CASSPIRGPNSPLHF | TGTGCCAGCTCACCAATCAGGGGTCCTAATTCACCCCTCCACTTT
TRBD2 | TRBJ2-1 | TRBV7-2 | CASTPWGGSYNEQFF | TGTGCCAGCACCCCCTGGGGGGGCTCCTACAATGAGCAGTTCTTC
TRBD1 | TRBJ2-7 | TRBV5-6 | CASTPGQGFLYEQYF | TGTGCCAGCACCCCGGGACAGGGGTTTCTCTACGAGCAGTACTTC
TRBD1 | TRBJ2-4 | TRBV18 | CASSQGQVGFGDIQYF | TGTGCCAGCTCACAGGGACAGGTTGGGTTTGGAGACATTCAGTACTTC
TRBD1 | TRBJ1-5 | TRBV6-5 | CASSSQGAGQPQHF | TGTGCCAGCAGTTCACAGGGGGCCGGACAGCCCCAGCATTTT
- | TRBJ1-1 | TRBV3-1/TRBV3-2 | CASSPLLTTNTEAFF | TGTGCCAGCAGCCCCCTCCTGACTACAAACACTGAAGCTTTCTTT
TRBD1 | TRBJ2-7 | TRBV28 | CASSLRDRAEQYF | TGTGCCAGCAGTCTCCGGGACAGGGCCGAGCAGTACTTC
- | TRBJ1-1 | TRBV19 | CASTHRGTAEAFF | TGTGCCAGTACCCACCGGGGTACGGCTGAAGCTTTCTTT
- | TRBJ2-5 | TRBV12-3/TRBV12-4 | CASSLSGRETQYF | TGTGCCAGCAGTTTGTCAGGGAGGGAGACCCAGTACTTC
- | TRBJ1-1 | TRBV3-1/TRBV3-2 | CASRHKPGGNTEAFF | TGTGCCAGCAGACATAAGCCGGGAGGGAACACTGAAGCTTTCTTT
TRBD2 | TRBJ2-7 | TRBV7-2 | CASSSGLAGIFSYEQYF | TGTGCCAGCAGCTCCGGACTAGCGGGGATATTCTCCTACGAGCAGTACTTC
- | TRBJ1-5 | TRBV9 | CASSVDGTNQPQHF | TGTGCCAGCAGCGTAGATGGAACGAATCAGCCCCAGCATTTT
- | TRBJ2-7 | TRBV9 | CASSARTTGEQYF | TGTGCCAGCAGCGCTCGGACCACGGGGGAGCAGTACTTC
- | TRBJ2-7 | TRBV21-1 | CASNLRRDRPYEQYF | TGTGCCAGCAACCTAAGGCGGGACAGACCCTACGAGCAGTACTTC